These T cell receptor beta chains were read from a single sample in a study of technical replicates of blood from several donors. This table comes from immunoSEQ multiplex PCR, and its TCRdb copy is limited to in-frame clones, with some not included. The table includes about 70,000 clones, 85% to 95% detected once. Material for sequencing was T cells isolated from PBMCs. These receptor sequences come from a human donor in good health. Each CDR3 is given with its conserved first and last residue. Fields, in order: CDR3 protein, J gene, V gene.

CASSIDRGQSGELFF TRBJ2-2 TRBV19
CASSLVNEKLFF TRBJ1-4 TRBV7-2
CASSLSGEGNNEQFF TRBJ2-1 TRBV5-1
CASSRGGWDEQYF TRBJ2-7 TRBV6-1
CASRDRVINEQFF TRBJ2-1 TRBV10-1
CASRLIGGGHGDAF TRBJ1-2 TRBV2
CASTMSYEQYF TRBJ2-7 TRBV7-2
CASRLSGTGAYEQYF TRBJ2-7 TRBV5-1
CASSYGGEQYF TRBJ2-7 TRBV5-1
CASSTDSEAFF TRBJ1-1 TRBV11-3
CASSFLSSGSGNEQFF TRBJ2-1 TRBV9
CASSLNGASGSIEQFF TRBJ2-1 TRBV7-3
CASSSSGTLYEQYF TRBJ2-7 TRBV28
CASSIWTSGRRTGELFF TRBJ2-2 TRBV19
CASSGLAGGPGLEDTQYF TRBJ2-3 TRBV11-3
CASSIEAASGRTDTQYF TRBJ2-3 TRBV19
CASSPLTGSGNTIYF TRBJ1-3 TRBV18
CSGGHFQETQYF TRBJ2-5 TRBV29-1
CACRQDTEAFF TRBJ1-1 TRBV30
CASAQDSRAEQYF TRBJ2-7 TRBV12-5
CASRLAFGELFF TRBJ2-2 TRBV19
CASSQTPKETQYF TRBJ2-5 TRBV4-1
CASSHTWDSPPEAFF TRBJ1-1 TRBV28
CASSPGGVAYEQYF TRBJ2-7 TRBV6-5
CASVHRDNEPHGYTF TRBJ1-2 TRBV11-2
CASSADRGLHQPQHF TRBJ1-5 TRBV6-5
CSGTTGPGNTIYF TRBJ1-3 TRBV29-1
CASRNTSTGPGYTF TRBJ1-2 TRBV25-1
CASSLVGLAGGDTQYF TRBJ2-3 TRBV7-9
CASSYSRGLADEQFF TRBJ2-1 TRBV6-5
CAISEAGGGYEQYF TRBJ2-7 TRBV10-3
CASSQGSTGYNEQFF TRBJ2-1 TRBV4-3
CASSQTGRYNEQFF TRBJ2-1 TRBV19
CASTTGDGTGELFF TRBJ2-2 TRBV27
CASKWTGGNYGYTF TRBJ1-2 TRBV2
CASSLVSGKMYEQYF TRBJ2-7 TRBV11-2
CASSQDNYEQYF TRBJ2-7 TRBV4-2
CASSPGLAGNEQFF TRBJ2-1 TRBV11-2
CASRRDRETQYF TRBJ2-5 TRBV11-3
CASSLTVAEAFF TRBJ1-1 TRBV7-9
CASSQVGAVSTDTQYF TRBJ2-3 TRBV4-1
CASSPPDSLSSGNTIYF TRBJ1-3 TRBV18
CASSTGQGTYEQYF TRBJ2-7 TRBV5-1
CASRNSGLAGDQETQYF TRBJ2-5 TRBV28
CASSQVRGYEQFF TRBJ2-1 TRBV4-3
CASSTTGDNTEAFF TRBJ1-1 TRBV9